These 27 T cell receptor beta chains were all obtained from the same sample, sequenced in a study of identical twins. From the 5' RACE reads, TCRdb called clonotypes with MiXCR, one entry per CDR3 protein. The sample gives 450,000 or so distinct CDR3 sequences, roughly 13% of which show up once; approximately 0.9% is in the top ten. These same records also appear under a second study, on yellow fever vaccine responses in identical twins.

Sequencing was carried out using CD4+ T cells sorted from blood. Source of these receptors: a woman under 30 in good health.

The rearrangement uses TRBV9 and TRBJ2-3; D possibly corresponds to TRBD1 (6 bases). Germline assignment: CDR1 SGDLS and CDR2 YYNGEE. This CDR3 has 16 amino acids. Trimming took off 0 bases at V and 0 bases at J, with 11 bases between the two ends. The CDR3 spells CASSVVLGASTDTQYF. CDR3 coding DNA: TGTGCCAGCAGCGTAGTCCTGGGGGCTAGCACAGATACGCAGTATTTT.

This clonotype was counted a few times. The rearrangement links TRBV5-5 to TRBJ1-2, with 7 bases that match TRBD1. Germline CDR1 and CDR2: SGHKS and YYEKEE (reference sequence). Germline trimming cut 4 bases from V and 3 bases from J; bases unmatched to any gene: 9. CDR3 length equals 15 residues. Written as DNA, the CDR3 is TGTGCCAGCAGCCGGCGGACAGGTGATGACTATGGCTACACCTTC. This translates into CASSRRTGDDYGYTF.

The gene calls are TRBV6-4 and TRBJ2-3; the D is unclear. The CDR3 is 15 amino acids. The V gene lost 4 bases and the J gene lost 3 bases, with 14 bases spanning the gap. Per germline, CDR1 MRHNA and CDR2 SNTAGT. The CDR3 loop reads CASSVRPVMTDTQYF. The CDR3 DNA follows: TGTGCCAGCAGTGTACGACCCGTGATGACAGATACGCAGTATTTT.

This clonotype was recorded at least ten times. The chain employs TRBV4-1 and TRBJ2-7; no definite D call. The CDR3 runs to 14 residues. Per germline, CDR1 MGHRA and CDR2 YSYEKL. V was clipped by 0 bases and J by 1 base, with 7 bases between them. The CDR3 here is CASSQDQPSYEQYF. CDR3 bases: TGCGCCAGCAGCCAAGACCAGCCTTCCTACGAGCAGTACTTC.

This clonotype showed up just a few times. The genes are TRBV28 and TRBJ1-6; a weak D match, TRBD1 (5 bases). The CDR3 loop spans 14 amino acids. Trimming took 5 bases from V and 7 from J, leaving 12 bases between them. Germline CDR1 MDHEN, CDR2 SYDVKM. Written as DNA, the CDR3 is TGTGCCAGCAGTCCGGGACCTCTAAATTCACCCCTCCACTTT. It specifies CASSPGPLNSPLHF.

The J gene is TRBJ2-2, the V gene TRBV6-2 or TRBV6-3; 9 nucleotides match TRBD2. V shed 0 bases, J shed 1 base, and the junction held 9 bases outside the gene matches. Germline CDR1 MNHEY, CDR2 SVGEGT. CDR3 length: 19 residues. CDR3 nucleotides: TGTGCCAGCAGTTACTCGGTTCAGTTGACTAGCGGGAACACCGGGGAGCTGTTTTTT. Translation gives CASSYSVQLTSGNTGELFF.

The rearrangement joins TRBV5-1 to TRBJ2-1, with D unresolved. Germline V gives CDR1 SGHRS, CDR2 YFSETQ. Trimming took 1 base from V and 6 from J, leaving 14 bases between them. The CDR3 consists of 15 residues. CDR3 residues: CASSLFGKVGNEQFF. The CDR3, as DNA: TGCGCCAGCAGCTTGTTTGGAAAAGTCGGCAATGAGCAGTTCTTC.

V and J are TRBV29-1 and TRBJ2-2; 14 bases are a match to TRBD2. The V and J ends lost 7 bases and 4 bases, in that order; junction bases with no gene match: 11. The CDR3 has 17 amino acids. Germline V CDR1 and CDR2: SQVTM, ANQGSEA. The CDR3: CSATGTSGSSVTGELFF. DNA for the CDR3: TGCAGCGCCACCGGGACTAGCGGGAGTTCGGTCACCGGGGAGCTGTTTTTT.

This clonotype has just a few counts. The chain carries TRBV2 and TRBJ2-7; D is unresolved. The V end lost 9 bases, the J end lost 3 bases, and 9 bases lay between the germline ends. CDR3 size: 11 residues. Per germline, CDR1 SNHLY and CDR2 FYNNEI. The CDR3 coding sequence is TGTGCCAGTGCCAGCGACTACGAGCAGTACTTC. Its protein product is CASASDYEQYF.

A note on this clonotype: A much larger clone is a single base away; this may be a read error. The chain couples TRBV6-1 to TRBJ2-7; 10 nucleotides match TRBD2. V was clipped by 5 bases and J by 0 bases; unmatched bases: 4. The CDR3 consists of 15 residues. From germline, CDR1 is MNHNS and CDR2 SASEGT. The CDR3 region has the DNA TGTGCCAGCAGTCCACTAGCGGGGAGCTCCTACGAGCAGTACTTC. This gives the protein CASSPLAGSSYEQYF.

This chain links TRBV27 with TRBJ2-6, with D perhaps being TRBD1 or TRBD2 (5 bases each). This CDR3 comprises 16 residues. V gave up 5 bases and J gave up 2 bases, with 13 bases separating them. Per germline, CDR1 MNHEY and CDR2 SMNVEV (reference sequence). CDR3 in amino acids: CASSIAGTAGANVLTF. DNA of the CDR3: TGTGCCAGCAGTATAGCCGGGACGGCTGGGGCCAACGTCCTGACTTTC.

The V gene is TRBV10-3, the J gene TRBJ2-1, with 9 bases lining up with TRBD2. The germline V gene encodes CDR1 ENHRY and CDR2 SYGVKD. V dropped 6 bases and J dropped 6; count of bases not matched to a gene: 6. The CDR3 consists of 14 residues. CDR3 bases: TGTGCCATCAGGGGACTAGCCTCAGGCAATGAGCAGTTCTTC. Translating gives CAIRGLASGNEQFF.

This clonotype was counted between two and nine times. CDR3 coding DNA: TGTGCCAGTAGTATGACTAGCGGGAGGGCCCCAGGTGAGCAGTTCTTC. As protein: CASSMTSGRAPGEQFF. This chain uses TRBV19 with TRBJ2-1; 14 bases agree with TRBD2. V shed 3 bases and J 9 bases; nucleotides not matched to a gene: 7. The CDR3 runs to 16 residues. From germline, CDR1 is LNHDA and CDR2 SQIVND (reference sequence).

Written as DNA, the CDR3 is TGTGCCAGCAGCTTAGGGGACAGGGAGGGAAACATTCAGTACTTC. Protein: CASSLGDREGNIQYF. The chain couples TRBV7-9 to TRBJ2-4, with 9 positions matching TRBD1. Trimming cost V 1 base and J 6 bases; bases outside gene matches: 4. CDR1 SEHNR and CDR2 FQNEAQ come from the germline V gene (reference sequence). The CDR3 is 15 amino acids.

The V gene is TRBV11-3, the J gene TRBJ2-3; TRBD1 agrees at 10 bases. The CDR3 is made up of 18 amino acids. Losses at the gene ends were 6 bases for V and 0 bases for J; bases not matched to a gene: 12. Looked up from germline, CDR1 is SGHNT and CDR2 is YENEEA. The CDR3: CASSRRQGAALSTDTQYF. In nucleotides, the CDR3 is TGTGCCAGCAGTCGACGACAGGGGGCCGCACTTAGCACAGATACGCAGTATTTT.

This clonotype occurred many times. Written as DNA, the CDR3 is TGCAGTGCTATCGGACAGTCAGCGGATCCCTCCTACGAGCAGTACTTC. Its protein is CSAIGQSADPSYEQYF. J is TRBJ2-7 and V is TRBV20-1; possible D gene TRBD1, 6 bases. CDR1 and CDR2 (germline): DFQATT, SNEGSKA (reference sequence). Between the trimmed V and J ends, which lost 4 bases and 0 bases, there was a span of 19 bases. This CDR3 spans 16 amino acids.

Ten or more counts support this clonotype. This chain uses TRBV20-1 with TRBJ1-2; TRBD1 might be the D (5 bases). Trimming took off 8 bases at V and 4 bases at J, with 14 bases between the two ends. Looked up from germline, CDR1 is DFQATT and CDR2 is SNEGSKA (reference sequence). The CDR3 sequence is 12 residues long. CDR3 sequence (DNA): TGCAGTCCTCCGGCGGGGGTCTATGGCTACACCTTC. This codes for CSPPAGVYGYTF.

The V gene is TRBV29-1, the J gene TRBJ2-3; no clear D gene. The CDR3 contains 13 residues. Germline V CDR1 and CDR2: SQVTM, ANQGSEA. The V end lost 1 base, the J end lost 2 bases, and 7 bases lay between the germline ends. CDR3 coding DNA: TGCAGCGTTGAAGTCCTTGTCACAGATACGCAGTATTTT. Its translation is CSVEVLVTDTQYF.

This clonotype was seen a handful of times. This chain's CDR3 is CSVVGTDTQYF. In DNA, the CDR3 is TGCAGCGTTGTAGGCACAGATACGCAGTATTTT. This sequence joins TRBV29-1 and TRBJ2-3; D is ambiguous. Germline V lookup: CDR1 SQVTM, CDR2 ANQGSEA. The CDR3 runs 11 residues. Trimming removed 4 bases at V and 1 base at J, with 3 bases between.

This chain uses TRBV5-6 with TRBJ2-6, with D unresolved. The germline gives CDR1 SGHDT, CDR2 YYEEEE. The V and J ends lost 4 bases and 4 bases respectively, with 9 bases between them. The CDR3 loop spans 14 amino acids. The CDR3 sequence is CASSPREGANVLTF. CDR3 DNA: TGTGCCAGCAGCCCTCGTGAGGGGGCCAACGTCCTGACTTTC.

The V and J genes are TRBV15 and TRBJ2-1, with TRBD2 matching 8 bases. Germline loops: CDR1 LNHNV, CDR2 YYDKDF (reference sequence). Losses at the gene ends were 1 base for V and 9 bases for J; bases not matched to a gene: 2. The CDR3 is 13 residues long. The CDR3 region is CATSRAGGREQFF. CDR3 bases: TGTGCCACCAGCAGAGCGGGGGGGCGTGAGCAGTTCTTC.

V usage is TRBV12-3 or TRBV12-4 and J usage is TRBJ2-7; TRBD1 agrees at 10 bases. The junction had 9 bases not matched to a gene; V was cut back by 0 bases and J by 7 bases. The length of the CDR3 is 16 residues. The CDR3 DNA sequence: TGTGCCAGCAGTTTAGCAGGGACAGGGGAGGGGCGGGAGCAGTACTTC. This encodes CASSLAGTGEGREQYF.

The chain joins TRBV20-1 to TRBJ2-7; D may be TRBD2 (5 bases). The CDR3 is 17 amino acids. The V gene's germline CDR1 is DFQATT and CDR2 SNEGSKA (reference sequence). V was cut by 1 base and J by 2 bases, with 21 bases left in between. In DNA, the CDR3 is TGCAGTGCTAGAGTCGGAAGGGAGCGGCCGTCCCCCTACGAGCAGTACTTC. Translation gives CSARVGRERPSPYEQYF.

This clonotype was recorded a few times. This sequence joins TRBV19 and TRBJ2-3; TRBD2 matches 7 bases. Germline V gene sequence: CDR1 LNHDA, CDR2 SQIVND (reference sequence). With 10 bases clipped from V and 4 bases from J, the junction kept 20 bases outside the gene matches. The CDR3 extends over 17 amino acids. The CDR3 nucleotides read TGTGCCACCGCATCGGGGGAGGGCCATATAGTCGCAGATACGCAGTATTTT. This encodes CATASGEGHIVADTQYF.

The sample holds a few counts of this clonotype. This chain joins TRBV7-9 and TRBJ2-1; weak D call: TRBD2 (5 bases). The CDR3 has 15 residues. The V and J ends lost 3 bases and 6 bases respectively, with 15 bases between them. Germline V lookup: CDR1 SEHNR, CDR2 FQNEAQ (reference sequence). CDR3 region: CASSFGATTRNEQFF. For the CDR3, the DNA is TGTGCCAGCAGCTTTGGAGCGACTACGCGCAATGAGCAGTTCTTC.

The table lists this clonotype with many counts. CDR3 sequence: CASSLADSYTDTQYF. The DNA of the CDR3 is TGTGCCAGCAGCTTAGCGGACAGCTACACAGATACGCAGTATTTT. The chain uses TRBV7-8 and TRBJ2-3; perhaps TRBD1 as D (6 bases). CDR1 is SGHVS, CDR2 FQNEAQ, per germline. This CDR3 contains 15 residues. V was trimmed by 0 bases and J by 2 bases, leaving 9 bases between them.

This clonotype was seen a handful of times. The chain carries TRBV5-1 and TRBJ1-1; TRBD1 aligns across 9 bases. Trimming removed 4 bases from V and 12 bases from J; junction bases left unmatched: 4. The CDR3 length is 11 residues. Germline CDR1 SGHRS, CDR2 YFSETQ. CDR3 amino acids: CASSGTGKTFF. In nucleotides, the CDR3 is TGCGCCAGCAGCGGGACAGGGAAAACTTTCTTT.